These T cell receptor beta chains were read from a single sample in a study of PD-1 blockade in classical Hodgkin lymphoma. Produced via immunoSEQ multiplex PCR; TCRdb's table is partial and in-frame only. The table shows 55,000 to 60,000 clones, with approximately 90% occurring only once. The sequencing used peripheral blood mononuclear cells (PBMCs), collected before the second cycle of nivolumab. The receptors shown here come from a human donor with classical Hodgkin lymphoma. CDR3s include the opening cysteine and the closing phenylalanine or tryptophan. The order of the fields is clone size, D gene, V gene, J gene, CDR3 length, CDR3 protein, CDR3 DNA. D genes are given only for firm matches. Clone size is given for some rows only: seen once, a few or many times, or a class if the clone is expanded.

clone_size: NA; d_call: NA; v_call: TRBV10-3; j_call: TRBJ2-1; cdr3_length: 16; cdr3_aa: CAISESPALSYNEQFF; cdr3_nt: TGTGCCATCAGTGAGTCGCCTGCCCTCTCCTACAATGAGCAGTTCTTC
clone_size: NA; d_call: TRBD1; v_call: TRBV29-1; j_call: TRBJ1-1; cdr3_length: 15; cdr3_aa: CSVVYLGTGGTEAFF; cdr3_nt: TGCAGCGTTGTTTACCTAGGGACAGGTGGCACTGAAGCTTTCTTT
clone_size: NA; d_call: NA; v_call: TRBV27; j_call: TRBJ2-1; cdr3_length: 12; cdr3_aa: CASSLSGNEQFF; cdr3_nt: TGTGCCAGCAGTTTATCGGGGAATGAGCAGTTCTTC
clone_size: NA; d_call: NA; v_call: TRBV13; j_call: TRBJ2-5; cdr3_length: 14; cdr3_aa: CASSPGVSQETQYF; cdr3_nt: TGTGCCAGCAGCCCGGGGGTGAGTCAAGAGACCCAGTACTTC
clone_size: NA; d_call: NA; v_call: TRBV27; j_call: TRBJ1-1; cdr3_length: 13; cdr3_aa: CASSLGGNTEAFF; cdr3_nt: TGTGCCAGCAGTTTGGGGGGGAACACTGAAGCTTTCTTT
clone_size: NA; d_call: NA; v_call: TRBV4-2; j_call: TRBJ2-7; cdr3_length: 12; cdr3_aa: CASSQDLYEQYF; cdr3_nt: TGTGCCAGCAGCCAAGATCTTTACGAGCAGTACTTC
clone_size: NA; d_call: TRBD1; v_call: TRBV29-1; j_call: TRBJ2-7; cdr3_length: 14; cdr3_aa: CSVEDRGVSYEQYF; cdr3_nt: TGCAGCGTAGAGGACAGGGGGGTATCCTACGAGCAGTACTTC
clone_size: NA; d_call: TRBD1; v_call: TRBV19; j_call: TRBJ2-2; cdr3_length: 15; cdr3_aa: CASSKGTGLSGELFF; cdr3_nt: TGTGCCAGTAGTAAGGGGACAGGGCTGAGCGGGGAGCTGTTTTTT
clone_size: NA; d_call: NA; v_call: TRBV7-3; j_call: TRBJ2-7; cdr3_length: 15; cdr3_aa: CASSHTGGTNYEQYF; cdr3_nt: TGTGCCAGCAGCCACACCGGGGGGACAAACTACGAGCAGTACTTC
clone_size: NA; d_call: TRBD1; v_call: TRBV7-7; j_call: TRBJ2-7; cdr3_length: 15; cdr3_aa: CASSLGQGSTYEQYF; cdr3_nt: TGTGCCAGCAGCTTAGGACAGGGGTCGACCTACGAGCAGTACTTC
clone_size: NA; d_call: NA; v_call: TRBV5-6; j_call: TRBJ1-1; cdr3_length: 14; cdr3_aa: CASSLIGGNTEAFF; cdr3_nt: TGTGCCAGCAGCTTGATTGGAGGGAACACTGAAGCTTTCTTT
clone_size: NA; d_call: NA; v_call: TRBV12-5; j_call: TRBJ1-1; cdr3_length: 15; cdr3_aa: CASGLVQGRYTEAFF; cdr3_nt: TGTGCTAGTGGTTTAGTCCAGGGAAGGTACACTGAAGCTTTCTTT
clone_size: NA; d_call: NA; v_call: TRBV28; j_call: TRBJ1-1; cdr3_length: 14; cdr3_aa: CASSLGRGHTEAFF; cdr3_nt: TGTGCCAGCAGTTTGGGTCGGGGGCACACTGAAGCTTTCTTT
clone_size: NA; d_call: NA; v_call: TRBV27; j_call: TRBJ1-5; cdr3_length: 14; cdr3_aa: CASSFTGGEQPQHF; cdr3_nt: TGTGCCAGCAGTTTCACGGGGGGCGAACAGCCCCAGCATTTT
clone_size: once; d_call: TRBD2; v_call: TRBV5-4; j_call: TRBJ2-3; cdr3_length: 18; cdr3_aa: CASSLDFAGASGSDTQYF; cdr3_nt: TGTGCCAGCAGCTTGGATTTCGCCGGGGCTAGCGGATCAGATACGCAGTATTTT
clone_size: NA; d_call: NA; v_call: TRBV21-1; j_call: TRBJ2-3; cdr3_length: 14; cdr3_aa: CASSKPGNTDTQYF; cdr3_nt: TGTGCCAGCAGCAAACCCGGGAACACAGATACGCAGTATTTT
clone_size: NA; d_call: TRBD2; v_call: TRBV11-3; j_call: TRBJ2-2; cdr3_length: 17; cdr3_aa: CASSLPRGEVDTGELFF; cdr3_nt: TGTGCCAGCAGCTTACCTCGGGGGGAAGTAGACACCGGGGAGCTGTTTTTT
clone_size: NA; d_call: TRBD2; v_call: TRBV2; j_call: TRBJ2-1; cdr3_length: 13; cdr3_aa: CASSESSGAGEFF; cdr3_nt: TGTGCCAGCAGTGAGAGTAGCGGGGCCGGTGAGTTCTTC
clone_size: NA; d_call: NA; v_call: TRBV14; j_call: TRBJ1-6; cdr3_length: 14; cdr3_aa: CASSHGAGTSPLHF; cdr3_nt: TGTGCCAGCAGCCACGGGGCGGGGACTTCACCCCTCCACTTT
clone_size: NA; d_call: NA; v_call: TRBV14; j_call: TRBJ2-7; cdr3_length: 17; cdr3_aa: CASSPPSGILYFEEQYF; cdr3_nt: TGTGCCAGCAGCCCGCCCTCGGGCATCCTATACTTTGAGGAGCAGTACTTC
clone_size: NA; d_call: TRBD2; v_call: TRBV6-4; j_call: TRBJ2-2; cdr3_length: 17; cdr3_aa: CASSLAGGPANTGELFF; cdr3_nt: TGTGCCAGCAGTTTAGCGGGAGGGCCAGCGAACACCGGGGAGCTGTTTTTT
clone_size: once; d_call: TRBD1; v_call: TRBV5-4; j_call: TRBJ2-3; cdr3_length: 16; cdr3_aa: CASSFSGTGRTDTQYF; cdr3_nt: TGTGCCAGCAGCTTCTCCGGGACAGGCCGCACAGATACGCAGTATTTT
clone_size: NA; d_call: NA; v_call: TRBV7-2; j_call: TRBJ1-1; cdr3_length: 14; cdr3_aa: CASSETSTYTEAFF; cdr3_nt: TGTGCCAGCAGCGAGACTTCCACTTACACTGAAGCTTTCTTT
clone_size: NA; d_call: NA; v_call: TRBV15; j_call: TRBJ2-7; cdr3_length: 15; cdr3_aa: CATSRDQWEGYEQYF; cdr3_nt: TGTGCCACCAGCAGAGATCAGTGGGAAGGATACGAGCAGTACTTC
clone_size: NA; d_call: NA; v_call: TRBV5-4; j_call: TRBJ2-1; cdr3_length: 15; cdr3_aa: CASSPHPFSYNEQFF; cdr3_nt: TGTGCCAGCAGCCCCCACCCTTTCTCCTACAATGAGCAGTTCTTC
clone_size: NA; d_call: NA; v_call: TRBV19; j_call: TRBJ1-3; cdr3_length: 14; cdr3_aa: CASRSSGGLDTIYF; cdr3_nt: TGTGCCAGTAGGTCCTCGGGGGGCTTGGACACCATATATTTT
clone_size: NA; d_call: NA; v_call: TRBV27; j_call: TRBJ2-7; cdr3_length: 16; cdr3_aa: CASSLSDGSHGYEQYF; cdr3_nt: TGTGCCAGCAGTTTATCTGATGGTTCCCACGGGTACGAGCAGTACTTC
clone_size: NA; d_call: NA; v_call: TRBV6-5; j_call: TRBJ2-3; cdr3_length: 15; cdr3_aa: CASSYEGTRTDTQYF; cdr3_nt: TGTGCCAGCAGTTACGAGGGCACCCGCACAGATACGCAGTATTTT
clone_size: NA; d_call: NA; v_call: TRBV6-1; j_call: TRBJ1-1; cdr3_length: 15; cdr3_aa: CASSTSGSYGTEAFF; cdr3_nt: TGTGCCAGCAGTACCTCAGGGAGTTACGGCACTGAAGCTTTCTTT
clone_size: NA; d_call: NA; v_call: TRBV29-1; j_call: TRBJ1-1; cdr3_length: 15; cdr3_aa: CSVINREGGNTEAFF; cdr3_nt: TGCAGCGTTATTAACAGGGAAGGGGGGAACACTGAAGCTTTCTTT
clone_size: NA; d_call: TRBD1; v_call: TRBV7-9; j_call: TRBJ1-1; cdr3_length: 13; cdr3_aa: CASNTGDYTEAFF; cdr3_nt: TGTGCCAGCAACACAGGGGACTATACTGAAGCTTTCTTT
clone_size: NA; d_call: TRBD2; v_call: TRBV19; j_call: TRBJ2-3; cdr3_length: 14; cdr3_aa: CASGKRESPDTQYF; cdr3_nt: TGTGCCTCAGGCAAGCGGGAGTCCCCAGATACGCAGTATTTT
clone_size: NA; d_call: NA; v_call: TRBV7-2; j_call: TRBJ2-1; cdr3_length: 15; cdr3_aa: CASSLGSYPYNEQFF; cdr3_nt: TGTGCCAGCAGCTTAGGGAGTTACCCCTACAATGAGCAGTTCTTC
clone_size: NA; d_call: NA; v_call: TRBV5-4; j_call: TRBJ2-3; cdr3_length: 19; cdr3_aa: CASSLGRSGDSYGTDTQYF; cdr3_nt: TGTGCCAGCAGCTTGGGGAGGTCAGGGGATTCTTACGGCACAGATACGCAGTATTTT
clone_size: NA; d_call: NA; v_call: TRBV7-6; j_call: TRBJ2-2; cdr3_length: 16; cdr3_aa: CASSLVAGRGSGELFF; cdr3_nt: TGTGCCAGCAGCTTAGTAGCGGGCAGGGGGAGCGGGGAGCTGTTTTTT
clone_size: NA; d_call: NA; v_call: TRBV25-1; j_call: TRBJ2-1; cdr3_length: 16; cdr3_aa: CASRGGEGGRWNEQFF; cdr3_nt: TGTGCCAGCAGAGGGGGGGAGGGGGGTAGATGGAATGAGCAGTTCTTC
clone_size: NA; d_call: NA; v_call: TRBV7-9; j_call: TRBJ2-7; cdr3_length: 12; cdr3_aa: CASSPSGSEQYF; cdr3_nt: TGTGCCAGCAGCCCAAGTGGGTCCGAGCAGTACTTC
clone_size: NA; d_call: TRBD1; v_call: TRBV19; j_call: TRBJ1-4; cdr3_length: 15; cdr3_aa: CASTPPGQGTEKLFF; cdr3_nt: TGTGCCAGTACCCCCCCAGGACAGGGAACTGAAAAACTGTTTTTT
clone_size: NA; d_call: NA; v_call: TRBV4-1; j_call: TRBJ2-3; cdr3_length: 16; cdr3_aa: CASSDGLSAGTDTQYF; cdr3_nt: TGCGCCAGCAGCGACGGACTATCCGCAGGCACAGATACGCAGTATTTT
clone_size: NA; d_call: NA; v_call: TRBV4-1; j_call: TRBJ2-7; cdr3_length: 18; cdr3_aa: CASSQGSAGLPVDTEQYF; cdr3_nt: TGCGCCAGCAGCCAAGGATCAGCAGGGCTCCCGGTCGATACCGAGCAGTACTTC
clone_size: NA; d_call: TRBD1; v_call: TRBV7-8; j_call: TRBJ1-2; cdr3_length: 13; cdr3_aa: CASSSRTGGGYTF; cdr3_nt: TGTGCCAGCAGCTCTCGGACAGGAGGCGGCTACACCTTC
clone_size: NA; d_call: TRBD2; v_call: TRBV18; j_call: TRBJ2-7; cdr3_length: 14; cdr3_aa: CASSPGRGSYEQYF; cdr3_nt: TGTGCCAGCTCACCAGGGCGGGGGTCCTACGAGCAGTACTTC
clone_size: NA; d_call: TRBD2; v_call: TRBV7-6; j_call: TRBJ2-1; cdr3_length: 18; cdr3_aa: CASSLGLAGGPPVDEQFF; cdr3_nt: TGTGCCAGCAGCTTAGGACTAGCGGGGGGCCCGCCTGTCGATGAGCAGTTCTTC
clone_size: NA; d_call: TRBD1; v_call: TRBV20-1; j_call: TRBJ1-1; cdr3_length: 11; cdr3_aa: CSGRQGTEAFF; cdr3_nt: TGCAGTGGAAGACAGGGGACTGAAGCTTTCTTT
clone_size: NA; d_call: NA; v_call: TRBV19; j_call: TRBJ2-1; cdr3_length: 14; cdr3_aa: CASSWGLTDNEQFF; cdr3_nt: TGTGCCAGTAGTTGGGGGTTGACGGACAATGAGCAGTTCTTC
clone_size: NA; d_call: NA; v_call: TRBV15; j_call: TRBJ2-7; cdr3_length: 16; cdr3_aa: CATSPFRQRVDYEQYF; cdr3_nt: TGTGCCACCAGCCCATTTCGACAACGTGTGGACTACGAGCAGTACTTC
clone_size: NA; d_call: TRBD1; v_call: TRBV9; j_call: TRBJ2-7; cdr3_length: 15; cdr3_aa: CASSVGGQGYYEQYF; cdr3_nt: TGTGCCAGCAGCGTAGGTGGACAGGGATACTACGAGCAGTACTTC
clone_size: NA; d_call: NA; v_call: TRBV27; j_call: TRBJ1-5; cdr3_length: 16; cdr3_aa: CASSPLGGAVGQPQHF; cdr3_nt: TGTGCCAGCAGTCCCCTGGGGGGGGCGGTGGGGCAGCCCCAGCATTTT
clone_size: NA; d_call: TRBD2; v_call: TRBV5-6; j_call: TRBJ2-1; cdr3_length: 16; cdr3_aa: CASSSKAGGKYNEQFF; cdr3_nt: TGTGCCAGCAGCTCAAAGGCCGGGGGGAAGTACAATGAGCAGTTCTTC
clone_size: NA; d_call: NA; v_call: TRBV5-6; j_call: TRBJ2-5; cdr3_length: 14; cdr3_aa: CASSLQGWGETQYF; cdr3_nt: TGTGCCAGCAGCTTACAGGGTTGGGGAGAGACCCAGTACTTC
clone_size: NA; d_call: TRBD1; v_call: TRBV7-8; j_call: TRBJ1-1; cdr3_length: 17; cdr3_aa: CASSLHGRGATNTEAFF; cdr3_nt: TGTGCCAGCAGCTTACACGGCAGGGGGGCCACGAACACTGAAGCTTTCTTT
clone_size: NA; d_call: TRBD1; v_call: TRBV5-6; j_call: TRBJ1-5; cdr3_length: 15; cdr3_aa: CASSLGQWSNQPQHF; cdr3_nt: TGTGCCAGCAGCCTGGGACAGTGGAGCAATCAGCCCCAGCATTTT
clone_size: once; d_call: NA; v_call: TRBV9; j_call: TRBJ2-5; cdr3_length: 15; cdr3_aa: CASSVDDRFGETQYF; cdr3_nt: TGTGCCAGCAGCGTAGACGACAGGTTCGGAGAGACCCAGTACTTC
clone_size: NA; d_call: NA; v_call: TRBV27; j_call: TRBJ2-1; cdr3_length: 13; cdr3_aa: CASGFLGNNEQFF; cdr3_nt: TGTGCCAGCGGCTTTCTGGGGAACAATGAGCAGTTCTTC